The present TCR beta chain was sequenced within a study of T cell responses to AZD1222 COVID-19 vaccine. This clone was detected once. Germline assignment: CDR1 MNHEY and CDR2 SVGAGI. V was pared by 8 bases and J by 5 bases, with 18 bases between. The CDR3 covers 14 residues. Produced via immunoSEQ multiplex PCR; TCRdb's table is partial and in-frame only. The profile covers under 95,000 clones, with roughly nine tenths appearing a single time and approximately 2.1% taken by the ten largest. The rearrangement uses TRBV6-5 and TRBJ1-2; unclear D gene. The source material was peripheral blood, sampled on day 0 of AZD1222 vaccination. The TCR originated in an adult in good health. CDR3 sequence: CASGLSRGAYGYTF. The DNA of the CDR3 is TGTGCCAGCGGGCTCAGTCGGGGTGCGTATGGCTACACCTTC.